This is a list of T cell receptor beta chains from one sample in a study of technical replicates of blood from a handful of donors. Sequencing was performed with immunoSEQ multiplex PCR; in TCRdb, only in-frame clones are kept and a portion is missing. There are about 75,000 clones in the sample; around 91% occur only once, and under 0.45% lies in the top ten. Sequencing was done on a sample of T cells isolated from PBMCs. The receptors come from a human donor in good health. Some clones in this sample may be carry-over from other donors' samples. CDR3s include the opening cysteine and the closing phenylalanine or tryptophan. The order of the fields is D gene, V gene, clone size, J gene, CDR3 DNA, CDR3 protein. A D gene is named only where the DNA matches it firmly. Only some rows state a clone size, as once, few, many or a class for expanded clones.

>-|TRBV6-5|-|TRBJ2-2
TGTGCCAGCAGCGGACAGTTGAACACCGGGGAGCTGTTTTTT
CASSGQLNTGELFF
>TRBD2|TRBV19|-|TRBJ2-3
TGTGCCAGTAGAGAACTAGCGGGGTTGGCAGATACGCAGTATTTT
CASRELAGLADTQYF
>-|TRBV6-6|-|TRBJ2-2
TGTGCCAGCAGTCTAACGGAGTCCGGGGAGCTGTTTTTT
CASSLTESGELFF
>-|TRBV28|-|TRBJ1-1
TGTGCCAGCAGTTTATGGGGCGGGGTACGGGAAACTGAAGCTTTCTTT
CASSLWGGVRETEAFF
>TRBD1|TRBV5-5|-|TRBJ1-1
TGTGCCAGCAGCTTGGGGACAGGGGGCGCGTGGACTGAAGCTTTCTTT
CASSLGTGGAWTEAFF
>-|TRBV19|-|TRBJ1-1
TGTGCCAGTAGTCCTCTTCAGGGTTTAGGTTCTGAAGCTTTCTTT
CASSPLQGLGSEAFF
>-|TRBV7-9|-|TRBJ1-4
TGTGCCAGCAGCTTGGCCGCCAATGAAAAACTGTTTTTT
CASSLAANEKLFF
>TRBD2|TRBV7-9|-|TRBJ2-2
TGTGCCAGCAAGAGCGGGGGGGCTAGTAACACCGGGGAGCTGTTTTTT
CASKSGGASNTGELFF
>-|TRBV5-1|-|TRBJ2-7
TGCGCCAGCAGCTTGGATACTGGCTACGAGCAGTACTTC
CASSLDTGYEQYF
>-|TRBV30|-|TRBJ1-2
TGTGCCTGGAGTAGGGGATCCTTAGACGGCTACACCTTC
CAWSRGSLDGYTF
>TRBD1|TRBV19|-|TRBJ2-7
TGTGCCAGTATGGACAGGACCTACGAGCAGTACTTC
CASMDRTYEQYF
>TRBD1|TRBV4-1|-|TRBJ1-3
TGCGCCAGCAGCCAGGGACAGGCCTACCGCTCTGGAAACACCATATATTTT
CASSQGQAYRSGNTIYF
>-|TRBV13|-|TRBJ2-1
TGTGCCAGCAGCTTAGACATGGGGGGATTCTACAATGAGCAGTTCTTC
CASSLDMGGFYNEQFF
>TRBD2|TRBV7-9|once|TRBJ2-7
TGTGCCAGCAGCCCAGAGGGGCCGGGGGGTGCTTACGAGCAGTACTTC
CASSPEGPGGAYEQYF